Below, 24 T cell receptor beta chains from the same sample are listed, as sequenced in a study of long-term antiretroviral therapy in people with HIV. Survey-level immunoSEQ v3.0 assays were run. The data were produced by immunoSEQ multiplex PCR, yet TCRdb's version contains in-frame clones alone and is incomplete. There are about 39,000 clones in the sample; 70% to 90% occur only once, and almost 4% lies in the top ten. The sample in question was unsorted PBMCs, obtained just before starting antiretroviral therapy. The receptors were sampled from a young woman with HIV.

In this sample, this clone turned up a few times. The rearrangement links TRBV5-1 to TRBJ1-1; 7 bases are a match to TRBD1. The CDR3 runs to 15 residues. The germline CDR1 and CDR2 sequences are SGHRS and YFSETQ. Losses at the gene ends were 0 bases for V and 1 base for J; bases not matched to a gene: 3. CDR3 nucleotides: TGCGCCAGCAGCTTGGGACAGGGAAAGAACACTGAAGCTTTCTTT. Protein sequence: CASSLGQGKNTEAFF.

The chain employs TRBV7-3 and TRBJ2-1, with 12 bases aligning to TRBD2. Germline lookup yields CDR1 SGHTA and CDR2 FQGTGA. Trimming removed 3 bases from V and 8 bases from J; junction bases left unmatched: 8. The CDR3 runs to 16 residues. This CDR3 reads CASSFSSGRARDEQFF. In nucleotides, the CDR3 is TGTGCCAGCAGCTTCTCTAGCGGGAGGGCCAGAGATGAGCAGTTCTTC.

The chain uses TRBV27 and TRBJ2-7; no firm D call. The germline CDR1 and CDR2 sequences are MNHEY and SMNVEV (reference sequence). The CDR3 is 14 amino acids. Trimming left V 2 bases short and J 1 base short, with 9 bases between. This CDR3 reads CASSLQSNSYEQYF. The CDR3 coding sequence is TGTGCCAGCAGTTTACAGAGCAATTCCTACGAGCAGTACTTC.

The chain employs TRBV6-4 and TRBJ2-7; 7 bases line up with TRBD1. Looked up from germline, CDR1 is MRHNA and CDR2 is SNTAGT. CDR3 length equals 15 residues. The ends lost 3 bases at V and 2 bases at J; junction bases unmatched: 7. CDR3 nucleotide sequence: TGTGCCAGCAGTGAAGAACAGGGGCCCACCTACGAGCAGTACTTC. Translation gives CASSEEQGPTYEQYF.

This chain uses TRBV9 with TRBJ2-3, with D possibly matching TRBD2 (6 bases). Germline V lookup: CDR1 SGDLS, CDR2 YYNGEE. This CDR3 is built from 17 residues. Between the trimmed V and J ends, which lost 0 bases and 1 base, there was a span of 15 bases. CDR3 DNA: TGTGCCAGCAGCGTAGCTTTGGGGGGACCTGGCACAGATACGCAGTATTTT. Translating gives CASSVALGGPGTDTQYF.

The chain has TRBV7-3 and TRBJ2-5; TRBD2 agrees at 16 bases. The CDR3 is made up of 19 amino acids. CDR1 SGHTA and CDR2 FQGTGA come from the germline V gene. The J segment lost 5 bases and the V segment lost 4 bases, leaving 13 bases of the junction unmatched. This chain's CDR3 is CASSSIPGLAGGPWETQYF. Here the CDR3 DNA reads TGTGCCAGCAGCTCGATCCCGGGACTAGCGGGAGGGCCGTGGGAGACCCAGTACTTC.

The chain joins TRBV9 to TRBJ2-3; D possibly corresponds to TRBD2 (6 bases). The V end was cut by 7 bases, the J end by 0 bases, with 6 bases between. In germline, CDR1 is SGDLS, CDR2 YYNGEE. The CDR3 extends over 12 amino acids. The CDR3 loop is CASGGSTDTQYF. CDR3 nucleotide sequence: TGTGCCAGCGGAGGGAGCACAGATACGCAGTATTTT.

The chain uses TRBV20-1 and TRBJ2-7; D is uncertain. Germline CDR1 reads DFQATT; CDR2 reads SNEGSKA (reference sequence). This CDR3 contains 11 residues. V dropped 5 bases and J dropped 4 bases, with 9 bases sitting between them. Here the CDR3 DNA reads TGCAGTGCTGCCCGTGAGTACGAGCAGTACTTC. The encoded protein is CSAAREYEQYF.

Written as DNA, the CDR3 is TGTGCCACCATTGGACCGACGGGACAAGGGGGCTACACCTTC. Encoded protein: CATIGPTGQGGYTF. The gene calls are TRBV2 and TRBJ1-2; tentatively, D is TRBD1 (6 bases). Germline-derived CDR1 and CDR2 are SNHLY and FYNNEI. This CDR3 contains 14 residues. The V end lost 10 bases, the J end lost 8 bases, and 23 bases lay between the germline ends.

This rearrangement joins TRBV5-6 to TRBJ2-7; D unresolved. Per the germline V gene, CDR1 is SGHDT and CDR2 is YYEEEE. The CDR3 covers 14 residues. Between the trimmed V and J ends, which lost 2 bases and 5 bases, there was a span of 14 bases. The CDR3 nucleotides are TGTGCCAGCAGCTTTCGTCCCTCCCCTCACGAGCAGTACTTC. It translates to CASSFRPSPHEQYF.

The V and J genes are TRBV7-3 and TRBJ2-1; possibly TRBD2 for D (6 bases). The germline V gene has CDR1 SGHTA and CDR2 FQGTGA. This CDR3 has 16 amino acids. Trimming took 1 base from V and 8 from J, leaving 18 bases between them. CDR3 nucleotides: TGTGCCAGCAGCTTAATCAGGCGGGGTAGGATAGATGAGCAGTTCTTC. Residues: CASSLIRRGRIDEQFF. The whole variable domain, remainder taken from reference TRBV7-3 and TRBJ2-1, is GAGVSQTPSNKVTEKGKYVELRCDPISGHTALYWYRQSLGQGPEFLIYFQGTGAADDSGLPNDRFFAVRPEGSVSTLKIQRTERGDSAVYLCASSLIRRGRIDEQFFGPGTRLTVL.

V usage is TRBV27 and J usage is TRBJ1-4; D is possibly TRBD1 (6 bases). Germline V lookup: CDR1 MNHEY, CDR2 SMNVEV (reference sequence). The CDR3 length is 15 residues. V was clipped by 4 bases and J by 8 bases, with 17 bases between them. This CDR3 is CASSSLQGSGEKLFF. For the CDR3, the DNA is TGTGCCAGCAGTTCCCTACAGGGTTCGGGGGAAAAACTGTTTTTT. The full variable domain, in which reference TRBV27 and TRBJ1-4 provide the parts outside the CDR3, is EAQVTQNPRYLITVTGKKLTVTCSQNMNHEYMSWYRQDPGLGLRQIYYSMNVEVTDKGDVPEGYKVSRKEKRNFPLILESPSPNQTSLYFCASSSLQGSGEKLFFGSGTQLSVL.

V is TRBV5-4 and J is TRBJ2-1; 11 nucleotides align to TRBD2. Germline V CDR1 and CDR2: SGHNT, YYREEE (reference sequence). V dropped 3 bases and J dropped 6; count of bases not matched to a gene: 14. CDR3 length equals 18 residues. Here the CDR3 reads CASSSRGRLAGGGNEQFF. The CDR3 DNA is TGTGCCAGCAGCTCCCGGGGCCGCCTAGCGGGAGGAGGCAATGAGCAGTTCTTC.

The chain couples TRBV4-3 to TRBJ1-1, with D possibly matching TRBD1 (5 bases). The CDR3 is made up of 15 amino acids. The ends were cut back, 2 bases at V and 3 bases at J, with 13 bases in the middle. Germline assignment: CDR1 LGHNA and CDR2 YSLEER. The CDR3 spells CASSQNGDRHTEAFF. CDR3 nucleotide sequence: TGCGCCAGCAGCCAAAATGGGGACCGACACACTGAAGCTTTCTTT.

The chain uses TRBV7-6 and TRBJ2-5, with D perhaps matching TRBD1 (5 bases). CDR1 SGHVS and CDR2 FNYEAQ come from the germline V gene. The CDR3 has 16 residues. Trimming left V 3 bases short and J 2 bases short, with 16 bases between. In DNA form, the CDR3 reads TGTGCCAGCAGCTTCGGCCCCCGGGCAGGGCAAGAGACCCAGTACTTC. Protein product: CASSFGPRAGQETQYF.

The V call is TRBV27, the J call TRBJ1-2, with no clear D. CDR3 length: 15 amino acids. Germline CDR1 MNHEY, CDR2 SMNVEV (reference sequence). Trimming removed 5 bases at V and 3 bases at J, with 16 bases between. CDR3 residues: CASSAGPIRDYGYTF. The CDR3 DNA sequence: TGTGCCAGCAGTGCCGGACCGATTAGAGACTATGGCTACACCTTC.

Worth noting for this clone: The junction does not match germline at one end; this may be a read error. The chain couples TRBV7-7 to TRBJ2-1, with TRBD2 matching 9 bases. Per germline, CDR1 SSHAT and CDR2 FNYEAQ (reference sequence). The CDR3 runs 17 residues. The CDR3 coding sequence is TGTGCTAGCAGCTTAGGGCTAGCTAGCGGGGCCTACAATGAGCAGTTCTTC. Translating gives CASSLGLASGAYNEQFF. The variable domain in full, completed from reference TRBV7-7 and TRBJ2-1, reads GAGVSQSPRYKVTKRGQDVTLRCDPISSHATLYWYQQALGQGPEFLTYFNYEAQPDKSGLPSDRFSAERPEGSISTLTIQRTEQRDSAMYRCASSLGLASGAYNEQFFGPGTRLTVL.

V is TRBV6-5 and J is TRBJ1-5; the D gene is possibly TRBD1 (5 bases). Per germline, CDR1 MNHEY and CDR2 SVGAGI. Trimming cost V 6 bases and J 7 bases, with 13 bases left between them. The CDR3 covers 13 residues. The CDR3 DNA reads as TGTGCCAGCAGGCGGGGTTCAGGGCAGCCCCAGCATTTT. As protein: CASRRGSGQPQHF.

This chain joins TRBV7-9 and TRBJ2-2; the D is unclear. V lost 2 bases, J lost 2 bases, and 6 bases lay in between. This CDR3 has 14 residues. Germline lookup yields CDR1 SEHNR and CDR2 FQNEAQ (reference sequence). Written as DNA, the CDR3 is TGTGCCAGCAGCTTAACAGCTAACACCGGGGAGCTGTTTTTT. Amino acid sequence: CASSLTANTGELFF.

The chain uses TRBV27 and TRBJ2-2; D remains ambiguous. Germline V gene sequence: CDR1 MNHEY, CDR2 SMNVEV (reference sequence). The V and J ends lost 3 bases and 2 bases respectively, with 13 bases between them. The length of the CDR3 is 16 residues. The CDR3 here is CASSLAPRSNTGELFF. CDR3 sequence (DNA): TGTGCCAGCAGTTTGGCTCCTAGGAGTAACACCGGGGAGCTGTTTTTT.

The chain carries TRBV4-3 and TRBJ2-7, with 11 bases that match TRBD1. Unmatched junction bases numbered 6, after V lost 1 base and J lost 7 bases. Germline-derived CDR1 and CDR2 are LGHNA and YSLEER. The CDR3 loop spans 15 amino acids. CDR3 in amino acids: CASSQGGQGAWEQYF. The CDR3, as DNA: TGCGCCAGCAGCCAAGGAGGACAGGGGGCATGGGAGCAGTACTTC.

This rearrangement joins TRBV27 to TRBJ2-5; tentatively, D is TRBD1 (6 bases). Trimming removed 5 bases at V and 1 base at J, with 17 bases between. CDR1 and CDR2 (germline): MNHEY, SMNVEV (reference sequence). The CDR3 contains 16 residues. The CDR3 loop is CASSPYGQYFQETQYF. The CDR3 coding sequence is TGTGCCAGCAGTCCCTATGGACAGTACTTCCAAGAGACCCAGTACTTC.

This chain links TRBV5-4 with TRBJ2-7; the D is unclear. From germline, CDR1 is SGHNT and CDR2 YYREEE (reference sequence). V was cut by 0 bases and J by 6 bases, with 13 bases left in between. This CDR3 has 14 residues. The CDR3 nucleotides read TGTGCCAGCAGCTTGGGCCCTCTTTTGTCCGAGCAGTACTTC. Translating gives CASSLGPLLSEQYF. Supplemented by reference TRBV5-4 and TRBJ2-7, the full variable domain reads ETGVTQSPTHLIKTRGQQVTLRCSSQSGHNTVSWYQQALGQGPQFIFQYYREEENGRGNFPPRFSGLQFPNYSSELNVNALELDDSALYLCASSLGPLLSEQYFGPGTRLTVT.

This rearrangement joins TRBV7-9 to TRBJ1-1; 9 bases agree with TRBD1. Trimming took 5 bases from V and 10 from J; bases not matched to a gene: 8. The CDR3 has 13 residues. Per the germline V gene, CDR1 is SEHNR and CDR2 is FQNEAQ (reference sequence). The CDR3 region is CASSEGTGSGAFF. The CDR3 nucleotides read TGTGCCAGCAGCGAAGGGACAGGGTCCGGAGCTTTCTTT.